The next 13 T cell receptor beta chains were all read from a single sample in a study of cytomegalovirus exposure and HLA in healthy donors. Primers included in the PCR were 60 Vbeta and 13 Jbeta primers. Libraries were prepared by immunoSEQ multiplex PCR; TCRdb keeps only in-frame clonotypes and omits some of them. The table has nearly 200,000 clones, more than 75% seen once. Input material: PBMCs. These receptors were obtained from a male donor in good health and CMV-seropositive.

Only one count was recorded for this clone. The V call is TRBV9, the J call TRBJ2-1, with TRBD2 matching over 10 bases. Trimming at V came to 4 bases and at J to 3 bases, leaving 10 bases not matched to a gene. Germline V gene data show CDR1 as SGDLS and CDR2 as YYNGEE. This CDR3 has 17 amino acids. The CDR3 loop is CASSTGLAVTLYNEQFF. For the CDR3, the DNA is TGTGCCAGCAGCACCGGACTAGCGGTAACCCTCTACAATGAGCAGTTCTTC.

The chain recombines TRBV12-5 with TRBJ2-5; the D gene is possibly TRBD2 (7 bases). The DNA end is more similar to TRBJ2-7, so the J call may be wrong. CDR1 is LGHNT, CDR2 FRNRAP, per germline. This CDR3 is 15 amino acids long. CDR3: CASGWGGPNPYEQYF. Written as DNA, the CDR3 is TGTGCTAGTGGTTGGGGGGGCCCAAACCCTTACGAGCAGTACTTC.

This chain connects TRBV4-3 to TRBJ1-6; D might be TRBD1 (5 bases). Trimming stripped 5 bases from V and 5 bases from J, with 16 bases between. Per germline, CDR1 LGHNA and CDR2 YSLEER. This CDR3 region has 16 residues. CDR3 sequence (DNA): TGCGCCAGCAGCGAAGCGGGGGGACGGAATAATTCACCCCTCCACTTT. It specifies CASSEAGGRNNSPLHF.

This clone has only one observation. The chain employs TRBV28 and TRBJ2-5; 7 positions match TRBD2. The J call is in doubt because the DNA end fits TRBJ2-7 better. Germline V lookup: CDR1 MDHEN, CDR2 SYDVKM. This CDR3 is built from 14 residues. The CDR3 is CASRPTGRFSEQYF. CDR3 DNA: TGTGCCAGCAGACCGACCGGGAGGTTTTCCGAGCAGTACTTC.

This chain joins TRBV28 and TRBJ2-5, with TRBD1 identical over 9 bases. Gene TRBJ2-7 matches the end of the DNA better, so the J call may be wrong. The CDR3 loop spans 13 amino acids. The germline V gene has CDR1 MDHEN and CDR2 SYDVKM. The CDR3 loop is CAIRTGALYEQYF. The CDR3, as DNA: TGTGCCATCCGGACAGGGGCCCTCTACGAGCAGTACTTC.

The chain joins TRBV18 to TRBJ1-5, with no clear D. Trimming took 2 bases from V and 6 from J, leaving 8 bases between them. Per the germline V gene, CDR1 is KGHSH and CDR2 is LQKENI. The CDR3 consists of 13 residues. CDR3 region: CASSPSAGQPQHF. CDR3 coding DNA: TGTGCCAGCTCACCATCCGCGGGTCAGCCCCAGCATTTT.

The gene calls are TRBV5-1 and TRBJ2-7; D might be TRBD1 (6 bases). The germline V and J ends were trimmed by 0 bases and 6 bases, with 16 bases remaining between them. This CDR3 spans 15 amino acids. Germline V lookup: CDR1 SGHRS, CDR2 YFSETQ. Written as DNA, the CDR3 is TGCGCCAGCAGCTTGGACGGACAGTTTTCAACCGAGCAGTACTTC. This gives the protein CASSLDGQFSTEQYF.

V and J are TRBV6-5 and TRBJ2-1, with 14 bases identical to TRBD2. The CDR3 runs to 15 residues. Per germline, CDR1 MNHEY and CDR2 SVGAGI. The trim removed 4 bases at V and 6 bases at J, leaving 2 bases unmatched. In DNA form, the CDR3 reads TGTGCCAGCAGTTCCGGGACTAGCGGGAGCAATGAGCAGTTCTTC. Its protein product is CASSSGTSGSNEQFF.

The chain links TRBV30 to TRBJ1-3; maybe TRBD1 (5 bases). This CDR3 is built from 17 residues. V was shortened by 2 bases and J by 0 bases, with 17 bases between the two germline ends. Germline CDR1 and CDR2: GTSNPN and SVGIG (reference sequence). The CDR3 region has the DNA TGTGCCTGGAGTTTATCAGCAAGACAGTGCTCTGGAAACACCATATATTTT. Amino acid sequence: CAWSLSARQCSGNTIYF. Variable domain in full (rest from reference TRBV30 and TRBJ1-3): SQTIHQWPATLVQPVGSPLSLECTVEGTSNPNLYWYRQAAGRGLQLLFYSVGIGQISSEVPQNLSASRPQDRQFILSSKKLLLSDSGFYLCAWSLSARQCSGNTIYFGEGSWLTVV.

The V gene is TRBV11-2, the J gene TRBJ1-1, with TRBD1 matching over 7 bases. The CDR3 totals 13 residues. CDR1 is SGHAT, CDR2 FQNNGV, per germline. Unmatched junction bases numbered 6, after V lost 2 bases and J lost 9 bases. CDR3 sequence reads: CASSLPDRVQAFF. The CDR3 DNA sequence: TGTGCCAGCAGCTTACCTGACAGGGTTCAAGCTTTCTTT. The whole variable domain, remainder taken from reference TRBV11-2 and TRBJ1-1, is EAGVAQSPRYKIIEKRQSVAFWCNPISGHATLYWYQQILGQGPKLLIQFQNNGVVDDSQLPKDRFSAERLKGVDSTLKIQPAKLEDSAVYLCASSLPDRVQAFFGQGTRLTVV.

The genes are TRBV5-1 and TRBJ1-2; 7 bases are shared with TRBD1. The CDR3 spans 14 residues. V was clipped by 5 bases and J by 4 bases; unmatched bases: 8. CDR1 is SGHRS, CDR2 YFSETQ, per germline. CDR3 sequence reads: CASRSSGGPYGYTF. DNA for the CDR3: TGCGCCAGCAGGTCGTCAGGGGGACCCTATGGCTACACCTTC.

The chain recombines TRBV2 with TRBJ2-5; 7 bases are a match to TRBD2. Germline-derived CDR1 and CDR2 are SNHLY and FYNNEI. This CDR3 is built from 13 residues. J gave up 2 bases and V 7 bases, and 4 bases lay outside the gene matches. In nucleotides, the CDR3 is TGTGCCAGCAATCGGGGGGTACAAGAGACCCAGTACTTC. This translates into CASNRGVQETQYF.

This chain uses TRBV11-3 with TRBJ2-1, with TRBD1 as a possible D gene (5 bases). Germline loops: CDR1 SGHNT, CDR2 YENEEA. This CDR3 has 15 residues. V lost 2 bases and J lost 0, with 8 bases in between. The CDR3 DNA follows: TGTGCCAGCAGCTTAAGACAGAGCTCCTACAATGAGCAGTTCTTC. Protein product: CASSLRQSSYNEQFF.